This TCR beta chain is drawn from a study of CD8 T cells in ankylosing spondylitis. Study outcomes and limitations: Disease-associated clonotypes exhibited CD8+ identity and were relatively infrequent in peripheral blood. Certain motif variants had earlier appeared in reactive arthritis synovial fluid and blood. A TCR beta motif of several highly homologous variants seemed to mark ankylosing spondylitis blood.

Between the trimmed V and J ends, which lost 2 bases and 6 bases, there was a span of 13 bases. CDR3 length: 15 residues. CDR1 is SGHTA and CDR2 is FQGNSA in the germline V gene. On this clonotype: As yet, its antigen is unknown.

A single record per CDR3 protein comes from TCRdb applying MiXCR to the 5' RACE reads. The data show approximately 400,000 distinct CDR3 sequences, with roughly 15% seen just once and around 0.92% held by the top ten. This chain joins TRBV7-2 and TRBJ2-2; D tentatively reads TRBD1 or TRBD2 (6 bases each). The clonotype comes from a male donor with ankylosing spondylitis. Sequenced: blood, either unsorted or a sorted T cell fraction (not recorded which). The DNA for the CDR3 is TGTGCCAGCAGCTTATGGGGGGCAAACTCCGGGGAGCTGTTTTTT. As protein: CASSLWGANSGELFF.